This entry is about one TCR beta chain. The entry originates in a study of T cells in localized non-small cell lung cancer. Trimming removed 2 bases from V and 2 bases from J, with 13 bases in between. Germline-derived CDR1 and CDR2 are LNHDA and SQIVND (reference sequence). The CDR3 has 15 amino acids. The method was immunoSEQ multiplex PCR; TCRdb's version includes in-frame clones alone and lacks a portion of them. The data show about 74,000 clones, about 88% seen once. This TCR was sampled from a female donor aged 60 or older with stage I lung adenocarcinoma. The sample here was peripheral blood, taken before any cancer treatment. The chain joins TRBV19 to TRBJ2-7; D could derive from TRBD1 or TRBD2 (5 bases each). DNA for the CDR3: TGTGCCAGTAGTATACTGAGGGGACCGACCTACGAGCAGTACTTC. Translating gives CASSILRGPTYEQYF.